This T cell receptor (beta chain) originates from a study of blood T cell repertoires in COVID-19. Participant age was about 18 to 89 years, and participants resided in roughly 24 US areas. Original handling: Reference gene primer amplification in the assay estimated nucleated cell counts. The assay was immunoSEQ multiplex PCR, and TCRdb's table has in-frame clones only and misses some. That table is the source of V, J and clone size, and D and trimming were worked out from the DNA. The sample lists around 300,000 clones; roughly 89% were seen once. V trimming: 3 bases; J trimming: 4 bases; junction bases outside the gene matches: 1. The CDR3 covers 14 residues. Per germline, CDR1 MRHNA and CDR2 SNTAGT.

The clonotype was recovered from a woman between 40 and 55 years old who had recovered from COVID-19. Source material: PBMCs or T cells enriched from blood (not recorded which). The chain links TRBV6-4 to TRBJ2-1, with 9 bases lining up with TRBD2. CDR3 nucleotides: TGTGCCAGCAGTGAGACTAGCGGTTACAATGAGCAGTTCTTC. Translation gives CASSETSGYNEQFF.